These T cell receptor beta chains were read from a single sample in a study of early T cells in non-severe SARS-CoV-2 infection. One entry per CDR3 protein results from TCRdb running MiXCR on the 5' RACE reads. The sample includes roughly 70,000 distinct CDR3 sequences, over 10% of them seen just once. Specimen: whole blood. These receptors were taken from an adult who was a healthcare worker with PCR-confirmed SARS-CoV-2 infection or an uninfected control (not recorded which). CDR3s include the opening cysteine and the closing phenylalanine or tryptophan. A D gene is named only where the DNA matches it firmly. Clone sizes are given selectively: once, few, many, or a class where the clone is expanded.

abundance	len	v_gene	j_gene	d_gene	CDR3nt	CDR3aa
NA	13	TRBV6-1	TRBJ1-1	NA	TGTGCCAGCAGCCCCCAGGTGAACACTGAAGCTTTCTTT	CASSPQVNTEAFF
many	13	TRBV30	TRBJ2-7	NA	TGTGCCTGGAGTGTAGATGGGCAGGGCGAGCAGTACTTC	CAWSVDGQGEQYF
many	11	TRBV19	TRBJ2-5	NA	TGTGCCAGTAGTATAGCTGAGACCCAGTACTTC	CASSIAETQYF
few	15	TRBV9	TRBJ2-1	TRBD1	TGTGCCAGCAGCGTAGTAGGACAGGGGTCCAATGAGCAGTTCTTC	CASSVVGQGSNEQFF
few	13	TRBV3-1	TRBJ2-1	TRBD1	TGTGCCAGCAGCCAAGGGGACAGCAATGAGCAGTTCTTC	CASSQGDSNEQFF
many	11	TRBV29-1	TRBJ1-2	NA	TGCAGCGTTGCGGGGAGCTATGGCTACACCTTC	CSVAGSYGYTF
many	12	TRBV12-3/TRBV12-4	TRBJ2-2	NA	TGTGCCAGCAGTTATGGCACCGGGGAGCTGTTTTTT	CASSYGTGELFF
many	15	TRBV7-2	TRBJ2-1	NA	TGTGCCAGCAGCTTAGATCCCAGCTCCTACAATGAGCAGTTCTTC	CASSLDPSSYNEQFF
many	14	TRBV6-2/TRBV6-3	TRBJ2-5	TRBD1	TGTGCCAGCAGTTACGGACAGGAGACAGAGACCCAGTACTTC	CASSYGQETETQYF
few	15	TRBV20-1	TRBJ2-7	NA	TGCAGTGCTAGAGATAAAAACAGGAGCTCCTACGAGCAGTACTTC	CSARDKNRSSYEQYF
NA	16	TRBV7-2	TRBJ2-2	TRBD2	TGTGCCAGCAGACTAGCGGGAAGGAGTGGCACCGGGGAGCTGTTTTTT	CASRLAGRSGTGELFF
few	15	TRBV7-2	TRBJ2-4	NA	TGTGCCAGCAGCTTCATGTCCAGTTCCAAAAACATTCAGTACTTC	CASSFMSSSKNIQYF
NA	15	TRBV10-3	TRBJ2-1	TRBD2	TGTGCCATCAGTGAGTCGCGGGGGGACCACAATGAGCAGTTCTTC	CAISESRGDHNEQFF
many	12	TRBV3-1	TRBJ2-5	NA	TGTGCCAGCAGCCAGCTTAGAGAGACCCAGTACTTC	CASSQLRETQYF
NA	19	TRBV4-3	TRBJ2-4	NA	TGCGCCAGCAGCCAAGAGCGACGTTTCGGGGGCTTAGCCAAAAACATTCAGTACTTC	CASSQERRFGGLAKNIQYF
few	14	TRBV28	TRBJ2-7	TRBD2	TGTGCCAGCAGTCGTGGGACTAGCGGCTACGAGCAGTACTTC	CASSRGTSGYEQYF
many	18	TRBV3-1	TRBJ2-2	TRBD2	TGTGCCAGCAGCCAAGATCTCGCCAGCGGGGGGGCGATCGGGGAGCTGTTTTTT	CASSQDLASGGAIGELFF
many	15	TRBV29-1	TRBJ2-1	NA	TGCAGCGTTGCACGCTCCTCGGGATTAGACAATGAGCAGTTCTTC	CSVARSSGLDNEQFF
NA	16	TRBV20-1	TRBJ1-2	NA	TGCAGTGCTAGTGATTCCCCGGGTCCAGCTAACTATGGCTACACCTTC	CSASDSPGPANYGYTF
few	14	TRBV20-1	TRBJ2-1	TRBD2	TGCAGTGCTCCGCCCCTAGCGGGAACGACTGAGCAGTTCTTC	CSAPPLAGTTEQFF
many	13	TRBV7-2	TRBJ1-1	NA	TGTGCCAGCAGCTTTACATCCGGGACACTGGGGATCTTT	CASSFTSGTLGIF
NA	16	TRBV7-9	TRBJ1-4	TRBD1	TGTGCCAGCGAATCGGGACAGAGACCAACTAATGAAAAACTGTTTTTT	CASESGQRPTNEKLFF
many	15	TRBV6-2/TRBV6-3	TRBJ2-7	TRBD2	TGTGCCAGCAGGGGGGGACTAGCGGCGTCCTACGAGCAGTACTTC	CASRGGLAASYEQYF
many	15	TRBV5-4	TRBJ2-1	TRBD2	TGTGCCAGCAGTACCGGGACTAGCTCGTCCAATGAGCAGTTCTTC	CASSTGTSSSNEQFF
NA	15	TRBV2	TRBJ2-2	NA	TGTGCCAGCAGTGTCGGGACAACGAACACCGGGGAGCTGTTTTTT	CASSVGTTNTGELFF
NA	15	TRBV12-3/TRBV12-4	TRBJ2-2	TRBD2	TGTGCCAGCAGTCCGCAGGCGGGGGGACTCGGGGAGCTGTTTTTT	CASSPQAGGLGELFF
many	16	TRBV6-5	TRBJ2-1	TRBD2	TGTGCCAGCAGTTCGGACGGCGGGGGGCGTTGGAATGAGCAGTTCTTC	CASSSDGGGRWNEQFF
many	17	TRBV19	TRBJ1-4	NA	TGTGCCAGTAGTATAGACCCTGTAAGACCATTTAATGAAAAACTGTTTTTT	CASSIDPVRPFNEKLFF
many	14	TRBV27	TRBJ2-1	TRBD2	TGTGCCAGCAGTCCCCAGACTAGCGGGGCCTCATTGTTCTTC	CASSPQTSGASLFF
once	14	TRBV7-2	TRBJ2-1	NA	TGTGCCAGCAGCCTCAACTGGGGCTACAATGAGCAGTTCTTC	CASSLNWGYNEQFF
NA	16	TRBV10-3	TRBJ2-7	TRBD2	TGTGCCATCAGTGAGCTTGGCGGGGGGTCCTCCTACGAGCAGTACTTC	CAISELGGGSSYEQYF
many	16	TRBV11-2	TRBJ2-7	NA	TGTGCCAGCAGCTTAAGGTTCCGGCAACAGGCCTACGAGCAGTACTTC	CASSLRFRQQAYEQYF
many	13	TRBV30	TRBJ1-1	NA	TGTGCCGGAGTTCGGACAGTAAAAACTGAAGCTTTCTTT	CAGVRTVKTEAFF
few	14	TRBV10-2	TRBJ2-7	NA	TGCGCCAGCAGTTGGGACTTAGAGTTCTACGAGCAGTACTTC	CASSWDLEFYEQYF
few	15	TRBV2	TRBJ1-2	NA	TGTGCCAGCAGTGACCCGGACAGACCCCTCTATGGCTACACCTTC	CASSDPDRPLYGYTF
NA	12	TRBV11-2	TRBJ2-2	NA	TGTGCCAGCGAAGGTCCGTCTTGGGAGCTGTTTTTT	CASEGPSWELFF
few	15	TRBV15	TRBJ1-6	NA	TGTGCCACCAGCCAACCGGGAACACATAATTCACCCCTCCACTTT	CATSQPGTHNSPLHF
many	13	TRBV7-6	TRBJ2-7	NA	TGTGCCAGCAGCTTAGCCACCGGCTACGAGCAGTACTTC	CASSLATGYEQYF
few	14	TRBV14	TRBJ2-7	TRBD1	TGTGCCAGCAGGCGGACAGGGAGCTCCTACGAGCAGTACTTC	CASRRTGSSYEQYF
NA	14	TRBV7-9	TRBJ1-4	NA	TGTGCCAGCAGCTTAGATGCTCTTAATGAAAAACTGTTTTTT	CASSLDALNEKLFF
many	14	TRBV10-3	TRBJ2-7	NA	TGTGCCATCGGGCAGAGGAAGAGCTCCTACGAGCAGTACTTC	CAIGQRKSSYEQYF
many	14	TRBV5-6	TRBJ1-1	NA	TGTGCCAGCACATACGGGGCTATGAACACTGAAGCTTTCTTT	CASTYGAMNTEAFF
NA	12	TRBV28	TRBJ2-7	NA	TGTGCCAGCAGTTTAGTAAGGGTCGAGCAGTACTTC	CASSLVRVEQYF
many	15	TRBV10-3	TRBJ2-7	TRBD2	TGTGCCATCAGGCCCGGGGGGGATCCCCACTACGAGCAGTACTTC	CAIRPGGDPHYEQYF
many	15	TRBV5-1	TRBJ2-3	NA	TGCGCCAGCAGCTTGTTACTACCTGGGGTAGATACGCAGTATTTT	CASSLLLPGVDTQYF
NA	14	TRBV9	TRBJ2-7	NA	TGTGCCAGCAGCGCAAACCGGGCCCGGGACGAGCAGTACTTC	CASSANRARDEQYF
few	15	TRBV3-1	TRBJ2-1	NA	TGTGCCAGCAGCCCCGGGACTGTATACTACAATGAGCAGTTCTTC	CASSPGTVYYNEQFF
many	15	TRBV7-7	TRBJ2-1	NA	TGTGCCAGCAGCAGGGACCACTCCCCTGGGAATGAGCAGTTCTTC	CASSRDHSPGNEQFF
many	12	TRBV29-1	TRBJ2-7	TRBD1	TGCAGCGTCAAGGACAGGGCCTACGAGCAGTACTTC	CSVKDRAYEQYF
many	15	TRBV11-2	TRBJ1-3	TRBD1	TGTGCCAGCAGCCCCTTCGGACAGGTCCGAAACACCATATATTTT	CASSPFGQVRNTIYF
many	18	TRBV6-2/TRBV6-3	TRBJ2-1	TRBD2	TGTGCCAGCAGTAACCTACCGGGAGCTAGCGGGAGTTGGAATGAGCAGTTCTTC	CASSNLPGASGSWNEQFF
many	15	TRBV7-2	TRBJ2-1	TRBD2	TGTGCCAGCAGGTACTCTCTAGCGGGAGGATTGGAGCAGTTCTTC	CASRYSLAGGLEQFF